This T cell receptor beta chain derives from a study of T cell changes during pregnancy in multiple sclerosis. The data were produced by immunoSEQ multiplex PCR, yet TCRdb's version contains in-frame clones alone and is incomplete. The sample holds tens of thousands of clones, 92% seen once. The V end lost 1 base, the J end lost 2 bases, and 12 bases lay between the germline ends. The CDR3 contains 16 residues. Germline loops: CDR1 MNHEY, CDR2 SMNVEV (reference sequence). The receptor comes from a female donor with multiple sclerosis, enrolled in a pregnancy study. V usage is TRBV27 and J usage is TRBJ1-3; D call uncertain. The sample consisted of peripheral blood, taken in the second trimester of pregnancy. The CDR3 protein is CASSLFWATPGNTIYF. CDR3 DNA: TGTGCCAGCAGTTTATTTTGGGCCACGCCTGGAAACACCATATATTTT.